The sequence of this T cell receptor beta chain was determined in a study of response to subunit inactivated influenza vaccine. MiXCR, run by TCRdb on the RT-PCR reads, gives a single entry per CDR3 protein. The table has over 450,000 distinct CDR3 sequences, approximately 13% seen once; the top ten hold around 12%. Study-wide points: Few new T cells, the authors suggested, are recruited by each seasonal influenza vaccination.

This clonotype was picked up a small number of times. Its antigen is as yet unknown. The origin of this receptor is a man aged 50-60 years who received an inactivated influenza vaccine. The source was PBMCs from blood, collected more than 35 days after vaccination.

The CDR3 reads CASKATGANTGELFF. In DNA form, the CDR3 reads TGTGCCAGCAAGGCTACAGGGGCGAACACCGGGGAGCTGTTTTTT. J is TRBJ2-2 and V is TRBV2, with TRBD1 matching over 7 bases. V lost 7 bases and J lost 0; bases outside the gene matches: 5. This CDR3 has 15 residues. Germline CDR1 is SNHLY and CDR2 is FYNNEI.